The sequence of this T cell receptor (beta chain) was determined in a study of cytotoxic CD8 clonotypes in ibrutinib-treated CLL. Profiling relied on immunoSEQ multiplex PCR, and the TCRdb table lists in-frame clones only, not all of them. Of more than 85,000 clones in the sample, more than 70% were seen once. Germline CDR1 is SGHRS and CDR2 is YFSETQ. V was pared by 2 bases and J by 1 base, with 9 bases between. The CDR3 length is 14 residues. This chain links TRBV5-1 with TRBJ2-5; D is possibly TRBD2 (5 bases). The sequence was obtained from a human donor with chronic lymphocytic leukemia. Material: PBMCs, obtained after 24 months of ibrutinib treatment. The CDR3 DNA reads TGCGCCAGCAGCTTATCTGGAGGCCAAGAGACCCAGTACTTC. Translating it yields CASSLSGGQETQYF.